This passage covers 27 T cell receptor beta chains from one sample sequenced in a study of T cell repertoires in cytomegalovirus infection. One entry per CDR3 protein results from TCRdb running MiXCR on the reads. The sample carries 250,000 to 300,000 distinct CDR3 sequences, 9.1% recorded once. Sequences were obtained from PBMCs. These receptors all stem from a human donor in good health (CMV status not recorded). Some clones in this sample may be carry-over from other donors' samples.

This clonotype was detected ten times or more. The J gene is TRBJ1-2, the V gene TRBV12-3 or TRBV12-4; 9 nucleotides line up with TRBD1. V dropped 6 bases and J dropped 2; count of bases not matched to a gene: 7. This CDR3 is built from 15 residues. The CDR3 sequence: CASSPKGQGNYGYTF. In DNA form, the CDR3 reads TGTGCCAGCAGCCCAAAGGGACAGGGAAACTATGGCTACACCTTC.

The genes are TRBV12-3 or TRBV12-4 and TRBJ2-1; TRBD2 matches 7 bases. Trimming took 3 bases from V and 0 from J; bases not matched to a gene: 8. The CDR3 runs to 17 residues. CDR3 loop: CASSFVAGLSSYNEQFF. CDR3 DNA: TGTGCCAGCAGTTTTGTAGCGGGCCTCAGCTCCTACAATGAGCAGTTCTTC.

The chain links TRBV25-1 to TRBJ1-1; TRBD1 might be the D (5 bases). The V end was cut by 3 bases, the J end by 11 bases, with 13 bases between. CDR1 is MGHDK, CDR2 SYGVNS, per germline. The CDR3 totals 12 residues. CDR3 in DNA: TGTGCCAGCAGTGATCAGGTGGGACGCGCTTTCTTT. This codes for CASSDQVGRAFF. The variable domain in full, completed from reference TRBV25-1 and TRBJ1-1, reads EADIYQTPRYLVIGTGKKITLECSQTMGHDKMYWYQQDPGMELHLIHYSYGVNSTEKGDLSSESTVSRIRTEHFPLTLESARPSHTSQYLCASSDQVGRAFFGQGTRLTVV.

For the CDR3, the DNA is TGTGCCAGCACCCTTTTAAGGGGGGATGGCTACACCTTC. This translates into CASTLLRGDGYTF. The chain joins TRBV11-3 to TRBJ1-2; weak D call: TRBD1 (6 bases). The V end was cut by 7 bases, the J end by 6 bases, with 15 bases between. Germline V CDR1 and CDR2: SGHNT, YENEEA. This CDR3 is 13 amino acids long.

In this sample, this clonotype turned up many times. V usage is TRBV7-2 and J usage is TRBJ2-5; weak D call: TRBD2 (6 bases). Germline V gene data show CDR1 as SGHTA and CDR2 as FQGNSA. V was shortened by 5 bases and J by 0 bases, with 13 bases between the two germline ends. The CDR3 is made up of 15 amino acids. The DNA of the CDR3 is TGTGCCAGCAGCCTCTCTCGGGGGAACCAAGAGACCCAGTACTTC. Translation gives CASSLSRGNQETQYF.

This clonotype was seen a handful of times. This chain joins TRBV28 and TRBJ2-4; the D is unclear. The CDR3 is 14 amino acids. Germline CDR1 and CDR2: MDHEN and SYDVKM. V lost 0 bases and J lost 6, with 9 bases in between. The CDR3 nucleotides read TGTGCCAGCAGTTTATGGGCCGGAAGAAACATTCAGTACTTC. Encoded protein: CASSLWAGRNIQYF.

This clonotype was counted at least ten times. The gene calls are TRBV7-2 and TRBJ2-7, with D perhaps TRBD1 or TRBD2 (5 bases each). The germline gives CDR1 SGHTA, CDR2 FQGNSA. CDR3 length equals 14 residues. V lost 3 bases and J 3 bases, leaving 12 bases between the germline ends. Written as DNA, the CDR3 is TGTGCCAGCAGCTTCCGGGACGCAGGCTACGAGCAGTACTTC. Its protein product is CASSFRDAGYEQYF.

This clonotype came up many times. The gene calls are TRBV7-2 and TRBJ1-1; 7 nucleotides agree with TRBD1. The V gene end was trimmed by 1 base and the J gene end by 10 bases; junction bases not matched to a gene: 6. This CDR3 has 13 amino acids. Looked up from germline, CDR1 is SGHTA and CDR2 is FQGNSA. The CDR3 DNA reads TGTGCCAGCAGCTTAGAGGGGGCGCTTTCAGCTTTCTTT. This gives the protein CASSLEGALSAFF.

This sequence joins TRBV3-1 and TRBJ2-3; no clear D. CDR3 length: 14 residues. CDR1 is LGHDT, CDR2 YNNKEL, per germline (reference sequence). Trimming cost V 7 bases and J 0 bases, with 11 bases left between them. CDR3 amino acids: CASTSTPSTDTQYF. In DNA, the CDR3 is TGTGCCAGCACCTCCACCCCGAGCACAGATACGCAGTATTTT.

This clonotype was seen at least ten times. The V and J genes are TRBV7-2 and TRBJ1-3; 7 bases agree with TRBD1. The ends lost 1 base at V and 2 bases at J; junction bases unmatched: 2. CDR3 size: 15 residues. Germline CDR1 and CDR2: SGHTA and FQGNSA. The CDR3 nucleotides are TGTGCCAGCAGCTTAGACAGGGGACCTGGAAACACCATATATTTT. Translated, it gives CASSLDRGPGNTIYF.

This clonotype has a count of ten or more. V gene TRBV7-2 combines with J gene TRBJ2-5; 10 nucleotides match TRBD2. Germline V gene sequence: CDR1 SGHTA, CDR2 FQGNSA. Trimming took 5 bases from V and 2 from J; bases not matched to a gene: 11. The CDR3 consists of 17 residues. CDR3 residues: CASSPLWVAGGQETQYF. CDR3 sequence (DNA): TGTGCCAGCAGCCCCCTCTGGGTAGCGGGGGGACAAGAGACCCAGTACTTC.

This clonotype was picked up many times. The genes are TRBV28 and TRBJ2-7, with D maybe TRBD2 (5 bases). The CDR3 sequence is 15 residues long. Trimming removed 1 base from V and 6 bases from J, with 16 bases in between. In germline, CDR1 is MDHEN, CDR2 SYDVKM. The CDR3 reads CASSLSVVPRGEQYF. In DNA form, the CDR3 reads TGTGCCAGCAGTTTATCTGTGGTCCCACGGGGCGAGCAGTACTTC.

The rearrangement uses TRBV5-1 and TRBJ1-1, with a possible D match to TRBD1 (6 bases). Deletions cut 2 bases from V and 0 bases from J, with 11 bases between. This CDR3 is 15 amino acids long. Germline V gives CDR1 SGHRS, CDR2 YFSETQ. As DNA, the CDR3 is TGCGCCAGCAGCTTTCCGGACAGAGTGAACACTGAAGCTTTCTTT. Translation gives CASSFPDRVNTEAFF.

A few counts support this clonotype. The chain joins TRBV19 to TRBJ1-5, with D possibly matching TRBD1 (6 bases). Trimming left V 3 bases short and J 1 base short, with 13 bases between. The germline V gene encodes CDR1 LNHDA and CDR2 SQIVND (reference sequence). CDR3 length: 16 amino acids. This CDR3 reads CASSISGAPSNQPQHF. As DNA, the CDR3 is TGTGCCAGTAGTATCTCAGGGGCGCCGAGCAATCAGCCCCAGCATTTT.

This clonotype has a count of ten or more. The V gene is TRBV28, the J gene TRBJ2-7; D tentatively fits TRBD1 or TRBD2 (5 bases each). Germline loops: CDR1 MDHEN, CDR2 SYDVKM. CDR3 length: 13 residues. V dropped 4 bases and J dropped 4 bases, with 11 bases sitting between them. CDR3 residues: CASSSLGTYEQYF. DNA for the CDR3: TGTGCCAGCAGTTCCTTAGGGACGTACGAGCAGTACTTC.

The V call is TRBV4-2, the J call TRBJ2-1, with 8 bases identical to TRBD2. V was pared by 5 bases and J by 7 bases, with 16 bases of the junction left unmatched. Germline CDR1 is LGHNA and CDR2 is YNFKEQ. CDR3 size: 17 residues. CDR3 sequence: CASSTRPGSGGKNEQFF. Here the CDR3 DNA reads TGTGCCAGCAGCACCCGGCCGGGAAGCGGGGGAAAGAATGAGCAGTTCTTC.

This clonotype was observed many times. The chain carries TRBV7-2 and TRBJ2-1; possible D gene TRBD2, 6 bases. Germline V lookup: CDR1 SGHTA, CDR2 FQGNSA. This CDR3 is built from 13 residues. V gave up 0 bases and J gave up 12 bases, with 12 bases separating them. CDR3 amino acids: CASSLAGSIGQFF. CDR3 DNA: TGTGCCAGCAGCTTAGCCGGGAGTATAGGGCAGTTCTTC. Full variable domain (missing parts from reference TRBV7-2 and TRBJ2-1): GAGVSQSPSNKVTEKGKDVELRCDPISGHTALYWYRQSLGQGLEFLIYFQGNSAPDKSGLPSDRFSAERTGGSVSTLTIQRTQQEDSAVYLCASSLAGSIGQFFGPGTRLTVL.

This clonotype was counted between two and nine times. The rearrangement uses TRBV29-1 and TRBJ2-7, with D hard to call. The germline V and J ends were trimmed by 5 bases and 6 bases, with 11 bases remaining between them. Germline V CDR1 and CDR2: SQVTM, ANQGSEA. This CDR3 has 11 amino acids. CDR3 bases: TGCAGCGTTAAGGTCCGGGTCGAGCAGTACTTC. As protein: CSVKVRVEQYF.

This clonotype appeared many times. This chain uses TRBV7-2 with TRBJ1-5; D is possibly TRBD1 (5 bases). V lost 7 bases and J lost 6, with 13 bases in between. This CDR3 has 13 amino acids. Germline V gene lookup returns CDR1 SGHTA and CDR2 FQGNSA. CDR3: CASTPGGSQPQHF. The CDR3 DNA sequence: TGTGCCAGCACCCCGGGGGGTTCTCAGCCCCAGCATTTT.

There are many counts of this clonotype. The V gene is TRBV7-2, the J gene TRBJ2-5, with 7 positions matching TRBD2. Germline CDR1 is SGHTA and CDR2 is FQGNSA. V shed 4 bases, J shed 5 bases, and the junction held 10 bases outside the gene matches. This CDR3 region has 15 residues. CDR3 DNA sequence: TGTGCCAGCAGCTCCTCAAGCGGGACTATGGAGACCCAGTACTTC. Translation: CASSSSSGTMETQYF.

This clonotype appeared many times. This chain joins TRBV7-8 and TRBJ2-7; D possibly corresponds to TRBD2 (5 bases). Germline V gene sequence: CDR1 SGHVS, CDR2 FQNEAQ. This CDR3 spans 14 amino acids. The ends were cut back, 4 bases at V and 6 bases at J, with 16 bases in the middle. CDR3 sequence reads: CASSSAGVLIEQYF. CDR3 in DNA: TGTGCCAGCAGCTCAGCCGGGGTATTAATCGAGCAGTACTTC.

This clonotype was detected many times. The rearrangement links TRBV4-2 to TRBJ2-7, with a weak D call TRBD1 (5 bases). CDR1 LGHNA and CDR2 YNFKEQ come from the germline V gene. The CDR3 totals 13 residues. V gave up 4 bases and J gave up 6 bases, with 13 bases separating them. CDR3 sequence (DNA): TGTGCCAGCAGCCCTCACCAGGGAAGCGAGCAGTACTTC. It is translated as CASSPHQGSEQYF.

This clonotype showed up many times. The chain carries TRBV6-2 or TRBV6-3 and TRBJ1-1; a possible D gene is TRBD1 (5 bases). This CDR3 contains 15 residues. Germline V lookup: CDR1 MNHEY, CDR2 SVGEGT. V was clipped by 0 bases and J by 4 bases, with 12 bases between them. CDR3 loop: CASSYSPRVSTEAFF. In nucleotides, the CDR3 is TGTGCCAGCAGTTACTCCCCCAGGGTGAGCACTGAAGCTTTCTTT.

The V and J genes are TRBV12-3 or TRBV12-4 and TRBJ2-2, with a possible D match to TRBD1 (6 bases). Trimming shortened V by 3 bases and J by 1 base, and 18 bases separated the two germline ends. This CDR3 contains 18 residues. CDR3 nucleotides: TGTGCCAGCAGTTTCAGTCACAAGGACAGAATGAACACCGGGGAGCTGTTTTTT. This gives the protein CASSFSHKDRMNTGELFF.

This clonotype was seen at least ten times. V usage is TRBV7-3 and J usage is TRBJ2-3, with 10 bases matching TRBD1. V was clipped by 5 bases and J by 1 base; unmatched bases: 6. Germline lookup yields CDR1 SGHTA and CDR2 FQGTGA. The CDR3 has 16 residues. Written as DNA, the CDR3 is TGTGCCAGCAGCCCCGGGACAGGGGCGGGCACAGATACGCAGTATTTT. Its translation is CASSPGTGAGTDTQYF.

This clonotype was detected many times. The rearrangement uses TRBV7-2 and TRBJ1-4, with D unresolved. V lost 1 base, J lost 4 bases, and 10 bases lay in between. The germline CDR1 and CDR2 sequences are SGHTA and FQGNSA. CDR3 length equals 15 residues. The CDR3 loop is CASSLGASFNEKLFF. The CDR3 DNA is TGTGCCAGCAGCTTAGGGGCGAGCTTTAATGAAAAACTGTTTTTT.

This chain joins TRBV15 and TRBJ1-3; weak D call: TRBD1 (6 bases). The V gene's germline CDR1 is LNHNV and CDR2 YYDKDF (reference sequence). The CDR3 loop spans 15 amino acids. Trimming pared 1 base from V and 2 bases from J, leaving 9 bases between. CDR3 region: CATSRGGGAGNTIYF. CDR3 in DNA: TGTGCCACCAGCAGAGGAGGGGGGGCTGGAAACACCATATATTTT.